This T cell receptor (beta chain) was identified during a study of T cell responses to AZD1222 COVID-19 vaccine. Findings of the study overall: Seropositive AZD1222 recipients at baseline numbered only five or six.

Investigators merged groups given second doses at roughly 4 or roughly 12 weeks. TCRdb's copy holds only in-frame clones and misses some; the assay was immunoSEQ multiplex PCR. The data show approximately 190,000 clones, roughly 92% seen once. A remark on this clone: Its target is unknown.

The material sequenced was peripheral blood, taken 28 days after the second AZD1222 dose. This clonotype was obtained from an adult who received the AZD1222 COVID-19 vaccine.

The CDR3, as DNA: TGTGCCAGCAACACCGGGGGGCCAGGAGAGACCCAGTACTTC. Translation gives CASNTGGPGETQYF. This chain connects TRBV7-3 to TRBJ2-5; D is perhaps TRBD2 (7 bases). Germline V CDR1 and CDR2: SGHTA, FQGTGA. V lost 7 bases and J lost 4, with 16 bases in between. The CDR3 length is 14 residues.